This T cell receptor (beta chain) was captured in a study of blood T cells in healthy people across ages. A minimum of 7 million PBMCs was isolated per sample. Using a J-beta primer mix together with a sample-barcoded 5' primer, a second PCR was run for about 6 to 11 cycles. Each CDR3 protein is one row after TCRdb ran MiXCR on the 5' RACE reads. The data hold 700,000 to 1,000,000 distinct CDR3 sequences, with under 45% observed a single time. This CDR3 spans 13 amino acids. The germline V gene has CDR1 DFQATT and CDR2 SNEGSKA (reference sequence). The V gene end was trimmed by 4 bases and the J gene end by 7 bases; junction bases not matched to a gene: 8.

Sequences were obtained from blood. The origin of this receptor is a man aged 55 to 69 in good health. The chain employs TRBV20-1 and TRBJ1-2, with TRBD1 identical over 8 bases. CDR3 protein: CSATPGGSGGYTF. DNA of the CDR3: TGCAGTGCTACCCCAGGGGGCTCCGGTGGCTACACCTTC.